The 30 T cell receptor beta chains below come from one sample, sequenced in a study of blood T cell repertoires in COVID-19. TCRdb's table, derived via immunoSEQ multiplex PCR, lists solely in-frame clones and lacks some. Among some 200,000 clones, 75% to 90% were seen once, and the ten largest hold approximately 8.7%. The specimen was PBMCs or T cells enriched from blood (not recorded which). The receptors were gathered from a man aged 35-49 years who had recovered from COVID-19.

As DNA, the CDR3 is TGCGCCAGCAGCTCCGAGCCAGGGGAGACCCAGTACTTC. Translation gives CASSSEPGETQYF. The chain is built from TRBV5-1 and TRBJ2-5; possible D gene TRBD1, 5 bases. In germline, CDR1 is SGHRS, CDR2 YFSETQ. The CDR3 is made up of 13 amino acids. Between the trimmed V and J ends, which lost 3 bases and 5 bases, there was a span of 11 bases.

This clone occurred a few times. The rearrangement links TRBV11-2 to TRBJ2-2, with 7 nucleotides matching TRBD1. Germline CDR1 is SGHAT and CDR2 is FQNNGV. J was trimmed by 4 bases and V by 2 bases; bases with no gene match: 7. The CDR3 contains 16 residues. The chain's CDR3 is CASSLIGGRGTGELFF. In DNA, the CDR3 is TGTGCCAGCAGCTTAATAGGGGGCCGTGGCACCGGGGAGCTGTTTTTT.

The rearrangement joins TRBV3-1 (or the pseudogene TRBV3-2) to TRBJ2-3; the match to TRBD1 covers 8 bases. V lost 6 bases and J lost 3; bases outside the gene matches: 8. The CDR3 contains 15 residues. Germline V CDR1 and CDR2: LGHDT, YNNKEL (reference sequence). The CDR3 coding sequence is TGTGCCAGCAGTCGGGACAGGTCAAGAACAGATACGCAGTATTTT. Its protein product is CASSRDRSRTDTQYF.

A few counts support this clone. The chain links TRBV3-1 (or the pseudogene TRBV3-2) to TRBJ2-5; 12 positions match TRBD2. The germline V gene encodes CDR1 LGHDT and CDR2 YNNKEL (reference sequence). V shed 3 bases and J 1 base; nucleotides not matched to a gene: 12. This CDR3 comprises 19 residues. The CDR3 protein is CASSQYGTSGLRRQETQYF. In nucleotides, the CDR3 is TGTGCCAGCAGCCAGTACGGGACTAGCGGGCTCCGGCGCCAAGAGACCCAGTACTTC.

This clone has a single count. The chain uses TRBV5-4 and TRBJ1-2; 8 bases are shared with TRBD1. This CDR3 is built from 15 residues. The V and J ends lost 5 bases and 8 bases, in that order; junction bases with no gene match: 14. The V gene's germline CDR1 is SGHNT and CDR2 YYREEE (reference sequence). The CDR3, as DNA: TGTGCCAGCAGGCGGAGGGACAGGCTGAGGCTCGGCTACACCTTC. Translating gives CASRRRDRLRLGYTF.

In this sample, this clone turned up once. This chain connects TRBV5-1 to TRBJ2-7, with D maybe TRBD1 (5 bases). Looked up from germline, CDR1 is SGHRS and CDR2 is YFSETQ. The CDR3 length is 14 residues. With 0 bases removed from V and 3 bases from J, the gap between germline ends came to 10 bases. CDR3: CASSLGQSYYEQYF. The CDR3 DNA sequence: TGCGCCAGCAGCTTGGGACAGTCCTACTACGAGCAGTACTTC. Full variable domain (rest looked up from reference TRBV5-1 and TRBJ2-7): KAGVTQTPRYLIKTRGQQVTLSCSPISGHRSVSWYQQTPGQGLQFLFEYFSETQRNKGNFPGRFSGRQFSNSRSEMNVSTLELGDSALYLCASSLGQSYYEQYFGPGTRLTVT.

The chain links TRBV18 to TRBJ1-1, with D tentatively TRBD1 (5 bases). V lost 2 bases and J 0 bases, leaving 13 bases between the germline ends. This CDR3 has 16 residues. Germline V gene data show CDR1 as KGHSH and CDR2 as LQKENI. As DNA, the CDR3 is TGTGCCAGCTCACCATTTTCCCCGGACATGAACACTGAAGCTTTCTTT. Encoded protein: CASSPFSPDMNTEAFF.

The chain couples TRBV4-1 to TRBJ2-6; 8 bases are a match to TRBD1. Germline trimming cut 4 bases from V and 0 bases from J; bases unmatched to any gene: 11. CDR3 length equals 19 residues. From germline, CDR1 is MGHRA and CDR2 YSYEKL. CDR3 in amino acids: CASSLVTGTGVSGANVLTF. DNA of the CDR3: TGCGCCAGCAGCCTAGTCACCGGGACAGGAGTCTCTGGGGCCAACGTCCTGACTTTC.

The chain combines TRBV5-5 with TRBJ2-3, with 9 bases lining up with TRBD2. Trimming took 2 bases from V and 0 from J; bases not matched to a gene: 13. The CDR3 sequence is 19 residues long. Germline V CDR1 and CDR2: SGHKS, YYEKEE (reference sequence). In DNA, the CDR3 is TGTGCCAGCAGCTTAGGGCGTAGCGGGGGTGTAATGAGCACAGATACGCAGTATTTT. Encoded protein: CASSLGRSGGVMSTDTQYF.

The CDR3 is CASTETWTSGNFNNEQFF. In DNA, the CDR3 is TGTGCCAGCACCGAAACCTGGACTAGCGGGAACTTCAACAATGAGCAGTTCTTC. J is TRBJ2-1 and V is TRBV21-1; the table's D call of TRBD2 was not tested on the DNA. TRBV21-1 is classified as a pseudogene. The CDR3 is 18 residues long.

The sample holds a few counts of this clone. V and J are TRBV25-1 and TRBJ1-4; the D is unclear. This CDR3 contains 11 residues. From germline, CDR1 is MGHDK and CDR2 SYGVNS. Trimming removed 4 bases from V and 10 bases from J, with 7 bases in between. This CDR3 reads CASSGDRKLFF. CDR3 DNA: TGTGCCAGCAGTGGTGATAGAAAACTGTTTTTT.

This clone came up a few times. V is TRBV24-1 and J is TRBJ2-4; 9 bases are shared with TRBD1. The CDR3 consists of 14 residues. Per the germline V gene, CDR1 is KGHDR and CDR2 is SFDVKD. The V gene end was trimmed by 5 bases and the J gene end by 7 bases; junction bases not matched to a gene: 5. DNA of the CDR3: TGTGCCACCAGTGCACAGGGGGCGTCGAACATTCAGTACTTC. Translation gives CATSAQGASNIQYF.

The rearrangement uses TRBV5-1 and TRBJ2-3, with 8 bases matching TRBD1. This CDR3 spans 15 amino acids. CDR1 is SGHRS, CDR2 YFSETQ, per germline. Losses at the gene ends were 5 bases for V and 2 bases for J; bases not matched to a gene: 7. The CDR3 loop reads CASSSRTGSTDTQYF. The CDR3 DNA reads TGCGCCAGCAGTTCCCGGACAGGGTCCACAGATACGCAGTATTTT.

The chain carries TRBV19 and TRBJ1-3, with 8 bases matching TRBD1. CDR3 length equals 16 residues. V lost 4 bases and J lost 0; bases outside the gene matches: 5. The germline gives CDR1 LNHDA, CDR2 SQIVND (reference sequence). In DNA, the CDR3 is TGTGCCAGTAGTACCAGACAGGGGTCCTCTGGAAACACCATATATTTT. It specifies CASSTRQGSSGNTIYF.

This chain connects TRBV5-4 to TRBJ1-3, with TRBD1 identical over 9 bases. Germline V gives CDR1 SGHNT, CDR2 YYREEE (reference sequence). The CDR3 is made up of 15 amino acids. Trimming removed 4 bases from V and 2 bases from J; junction bases left unmatched: 4. The CDR3 DNA reads TGTGCCAGCAGCCAGGGACAGGGAGCTGGAAACACCATATATTTT. Its translation is CASSQGQGAGNTIYF.

V gene TRBV3-1 (or the pseudogene TRBV3-2) combines with J gene TRBJ1-6; a possible D gene is TRBD1 (5 bases). The germline gives CDR1 LGHDT, CDR2 YNNKEL (reference sequence). The CDR3 is 16 amino acids. The V end lost 1 base, the J end lost 8 bases, and 15 bases lay between the germline ends. The CDR3 DNA follows: TGTGCCAGCAGCCAAGCGAAGGGGCGCAGGGATTCACCCCTCCACTTT. Translated: CASSQAKGRRDSPLHF.

The V gene is TRBV6-5, the J gene TRBJ2-3; D may be TRBD1 (7 bases). This CDR3 comprises 12 residues. The germline CDR1 and CDR2 sequences are MNHEY and SVGAGI. The V and J ends lost 11 bases and 2 bases respectively, with 11 bases between them. The CDR3 reads CAARGVTDTQYF. CDR3 nucleotides: TGTGCCGCCAGGGGGGTCACAGATACGCAGTATTTT.

This CDR3 is CASSGRGTDNEQFF. The CDR3 DNA is TGTGCCAGTAGTGGTAGAGGTACTGACAATGAGCAGTTCTTC. This sequence joins TRBV19 and TRBJ2-1, with D unresolved. The germline V and J ends were trimmed by 5 bases and 5 bases, with 13 bases remaining between them. Germline values: CDR1 LNHDA, CDR2 SQIVND (reference sequence). The CDR3 extends over 14 amino acids.

The chain carries TRBV7-6 and TRBJ1-6; D call uncertain. V dropped 1 base and J dropped 0 bases, with 13 bases sitting between them. The CDR3 has 18 residues. CDR1 and CDR2 from the germline V gene are SGHVS and FNYEAQ. The CDR3 spells CASSLDSYSSSYNSPLHF. The CDR3 region has the DNA TGTGCCAGCAGCTTAGACAGCTACTCGAGCTCCTATAATTCACCCCTCCACTTT.

J is TRBJ1-2 and V is TRBV2; TRBD1 matches at 10 bases. Germline V CDR1 and CDR2: SNHLY, FYNNEI. The V gene end was trimmed by 1 base and the J gene end by 4 bases; junction bases not matched to a gene: 3. The length of the CDR3 is 15 residues. The CDR3 sequence: CASSEGDRGLYGYTF. The CDR3 DNA follows: TGTGCCAGCAGTGAAGGGGACAGGGGACTCTATGGCTACACCTTC.

The CDR3 sequence is CASSLAQGPLHF. The CDR3 DNA sequence: TGTGCCAGCAGCTTAGCGCAGGGACCCCTCCACTTT. V and J are TRBV7-8 and TRBJ1-6; TRBD1 might be the D (5 bases). The CDR3 consists of 12 residues. CDR1 SGHVS and CDR2 FQNEAQ come from the germline V gene. V was shortened by 0 bases and J by 12 bases, with 6 bases between the two germline ends.

This chain joins TRBV7-9 and TRBJ2-7, with D tentatively TRBD2 (6 bases). Germline CDR1 and CDR2: SEHNR and FQNEAQ (reference sequence). This CDR3 has 15 residues. Trimming removed 5 bases at V and 2 bases at J, with 16 bases between. CDR3 region: CASSPLGTSAYEQYF. In DNA form, the CDR3 reads TGTGCCAGCAGCCCACTCGGGACTTCCGCCTACGAGCAGTACTTC.

This sequence joins TRBV3-1 (or the pseudogene TRBV3-2) and TRBJ1-2; D gene ambiguous. The germline V gene has CDR1 LGHDT and CDR2 YNNKEL (reference sequence). The CDR3 has 14 residues. Trimming removed 1 base at V and 0 bases at J, with 6 bases between. CDR3 sequence (DNA): TGTGCCAGCAGCCAAGTCGTAGCTAACTATGGCTACACCTTC. It specifies CASSQVVANYGYTF.

The rearrangement uses TRBV20-1 and TRBJ2-5, with 8 bases that match TRBD2. This CDR3 is 15 amino acids long. V dropped 3 bases and J dropped 6; count of bases not matched to a gene: 12. Germline V gives CDR1 DFQATT, CDR2 SNEGSKA (reference sequence). CDR3 in DNA: TGCAGTGCTAGTATCCCAGCGGGGGCAATAAAGACCCAGTACTTC. Its translation is CSASIPAGAIKTQYF.

This chain uses TRBV4-1 with TRBJ2-1; 8 nucleotides line up with TRBD2. CDR3 length: 18 amino acids. Germline values: CDR1 MGHRA, CDR2 YSYEKL. The V and J ends lost 1 base and 2 bases, in that order; junction bases with no gene match: 10. The DNA for the CDR3 is TGCGCCAGCAGCCAAGTCCTACGGGGAGCGGGGGCCTACAATGAGCAGTTCTTC. This translates into CASSQVLRGAGAYNEQFF.

This chain links TRBV28 with TRBJ1-2; TRBD1 might be the D (6 bases). Trimming stripped 3 bases from V and 4 bases from J, with 15 bases between. There are 15 residues in the CDR3. Looked up from germline, CDR1 is MDHEN and CDR2 is SYDVKM. The CDR3 region is CASSLTGRRSYGYTF. CDR3 coding DNA: TGTGCCAGCAGTTTGACAGGAAGGAGGTCCTATGGCTACACCTTC.

The chain joins TRBV5-1 to TRBJ1-1; TRBD1 aligns across 7 bases. V was pared by 2 bases and J by 1 base, with 5 bases of the junction left unmatched. The CDR3 contains 15 residues. The germline V gene has CDR1 SGHRS and CDR2 YFSETQ. This CDR3 reads CASSFGQVANTEAFF. DNA of the CDR3: TGCGCCAGCAGCTTTGGACAGGTCGCGAACACTGAAGCTTTCTTT.

This sequence joins TRBV5-1 and TRBJ2-6, with D perhaps matching TRBD1 (5 bases). Between the trimmed V and J ends, which lost 4 bases and 2 bases, there was a span of 10 bases. The CDR3 runs to 15 residues. Germline V gene lookup returns CDR1 SGHRS and CDR2 YFSETQ. CDR3 nucleotides: TGCGCCAGCAGCGTATTAGGGGCTGGGGCCAACGTCCTGACTTTC. Protein: CASSVLGAGANVLTF.

The chain has TRBV5-8 and TRBJ2-1; tentatively, D is TRBD2 (7 bases). CDR1 is SGHTS and CDR2 is YDEGEE in the germline V gene. The CDR3 totals 15 residues. Trimming took off 0 bases at V and 5 bases at J, with 12 bases between the two ends. CDR3 protein: CASSLGGGVDNEQFF. The CDR3 DNA reads TGTGCCAGCAGCTTGGGGGGGGGCGTAGACAATGAGCAGTTCTTC.

The V gene is TRBV19, the J gene TRBJ1-1; tentatively, D is TRBD1 (6 bases). V was pared by 6 bases and J by 5 bases, with 16 bases between. The germline CDR1 and CDR2 sequences are LNHDA and SQIVND (reference sequence). The CDR3 extends over 14 amino acids. The CDR3 sequence: CASSLIADRTEAFF. The CDR3 nucleotides are TGTGCCAGTAGCCTTATTGCCGACAGGACTGAAGCTTTCTTT.